These 27 T cell receptor beta chains came from one sample sequenced in a study of vaccination and CD4 T cells after COVID-19. Treatment: roughly 11-day PBMC culture with coronavirus spike peptide pools or control peptides (ViraFEST assay). For these TCRs, the target antigens are not known. Sequencing of the DNA from cultured CD4+ T cells was carried out with the Oncomine TCR Beta short-read assay. From the PCR reads, TCRdb called clonotypes with MiXCR, one entry per CDR3 protein. The sample holds thousands of distinct CDR3 sequences, about 65% seen once. This material consisted of CD4+ T cells from blood, cultured in vitro, taken before SARS-CoV-2 vaccination. The source is a human donor who had recovered from COVID-19.

This clonotype appeared a few times. The chain carries TRBV2 and TRBJ2-5; TRBD2 matches at 7 bases. This CDR3 region has 15 residues. Germline V gives CDR1 SNHLY, CDR2 FYNNEI. V dropped 7 bases and J dropped 7; count of bases not matched to a gene: 15. The CDR3 loop reads CASNSQGSGGGTQYF. CDR3 nucleotides: TGTGCCAGCAATTCCCAGGGCTCGGGGGGAGGGACCCAGTACTTC.

The rearrangement uses TRBV9 and TRBJ2-1; TRBD2 matches 12 bases. This CDR3 has 18 residues. The ends lost 0 bases at V and 3 bases at J; junction bases unmatched: 7. Germline-derived CDR1 and CDR2 are SGDLS and YYNGEE. CDR3 residues: CASSVGLAGDYIYNEQFF. CDR3 nucleotides: TGTGCCAGCAGCGTAGGACTAGCGGGGGACTATATCTACAATGAGCAGTTCTTC.

This clonotype was counted between two and nine times. This chain links TRBV7-2 with TRBJ2-7, with 9 bases lining up with TRBD1. Germline lookup yields CDR1 SGHTA and CDR2 FQGNSA. The V segment lost 1 base and the J segment 1 base; nucleotides outside the gene matches: 5. The CDR3 covers 16 residues. The CDR3 DNA reads TGTGCCAGCAGCTTAGAGGGCGGGACAGGGTCCTACGAGCAGTACTTC. This gives the protein CASSLEGGTGSYEQYF.

This chain uses TRBV28 with TRBJ2-5; 7 nucleotides match TRBD1. Trimming cost V 4 bases and J 2 bases; bases outside gene matches: 4. Looked up from germline, CDR1 is MDHEN and CDR2 is SYDVKM. This CDR3 is 14 amino acids long. The CDR3 is CASSSNRGQETQYF. The CDR3 region has the DNA TGTGCCAGCAGTTCCAACAGGGGTCAAGAGACCCAGTACTTC. Variable domain in full (rest from reference TRBV28 and TRBJ2-5): DVKVTQSSRYLVKRTGEKVFLECVQDMDHENMFWYRQDPGLGLRLIYFSYDVKMKEKGDIPEGYSVSREKKERFSLILESASTNQTSMYLCASSSNRGQETQYFGPGTRLLVL.

The rearrangement joins TRBV27 to TRBJ1-1; D is unclear. Germline V lookup: CDR1 MNHEY, CDR2 SMNVEV (reference sequence). This CDR3 is 16 amino acids long. Deletions cut 3 bases from V and 1 base from J, with 15 bases between. As DNA, the CDR3 is TGTGCCAGCAGTTTTTACCCCTCGGGCGGGAACACTGAAGCTTTCTTT. Protein sequence: CASSFYPSGGNTEAFF.

The rearrangement uses TRBV28 and TRBJ2-3; 7 nucleotides match TRBD2. The V segment lost 4 bases and the J segment 1 base; nucleotides outside the gene matches: 20. This CDR3 comprises 20 residues. Germline assignment: CDR1 MDHEN and CDR2 SYDVKM. The CDR3 spells CASSSTILSPVREGTDTQYF. For the CDR3, the DNA is TGTGCCAGCAGTTCAACTATTCTCTCCCCTGTACGGGAGGGCACAGATACGCAGTATTTT.

The chain employs TRBV12-3 or TRBV12-4 and TRBJ2-5, with a weak D call TRBD2 (6 bases). CDR3 size: 14 residues. The V and J ends lost 2 bases and 1 base respectively, with 8 bases between them. Here the CDR3 reads CASSLMTSQETQYF. In nucleotides, the CDR3 is TGTGCCAGCAGTTTAATGACTAGCCAAGAGACCCAGTACTTC.

The chain is built from TRBV2 and TRBJ1-1, with 8 positions matching TRBD1. The CDR3 extends over 13 amino acids. The V and J ends lost 6 bases and 3 bases, in that order; junction bases with no gene match: 3. Per the germline V gene, CDR1 is SNHLY and CDR2 is FYNNEI. In DNA, the CDR3 is TGTGCCAGCAGGCTGGACAGGGACACTGAAGCTTTCTTT. Protein product: CASRLDRDTEAFF.

The CDR3: CASSPTGGTDTQYF. The CDR3 DNA is TGTGCCAGCAGCCCAACAGGGGGTACAGATACGCAGTATTTT. The chain joins TRBV7-9 to TRBJ2-3, with 8 bases lining up with TRBD1. Germline CDR1 SEHNR, CDR2 FQNEAQ (reference sequence). There are 14 residues in the CDR3. The V segment lost 5 bases and the J segment 3 bases; nucleotides outside the gene matches: 4.

This chain connects TRBV15 to TRBJ2-2; D not resolved. Trimming shortened V by 1 base and J by 2 bases, and 8 bases separated the two germline ends. Germline CDR1 LNHNV, CDR2 YYDKDF (reference sequence). There are 15 residues in the CDR3. CDR3 nucleotide sequence: TGTGCCACCAGCAGAGTCCCTGAAAACACCGGGGAGCTGTTTTTT. Amino acids: CATSRVPENTGELFF.

The chain joins TRBV11-2 to TRBJ2-5; 13 nucleotides agree with TRBD2. This CDR3 spans 16 amino acids. The germline CDR1 and CDR2 sequences are SGHAT and FQNNGV. V lost 4 bases, J lost 5 bases, and 7 bases stayed unmatched. The CDR3 sequence is CASSSQPTSGRETQYF. DNA of the CDR3: TGTGCCAGCAGCTCTCAGCCGACTAGCGGGAGGGAGACCCAGTACTTC.

The chain has TRBV20-1 and TRBJ2-1; 12 bases map to TRBD2. This CDR3 comprises 15 residues. The V segment lost 5 bases and the J segment 10 bases; nucleotides outside the gene matches: 12. In germline, CDR1 is DFQATT, CDR2 SNEGSKA (reference sequence). CDR3 residues: CSASPPLAGGVEQFF. The CDR3 DNA reads TGCAGTGCTTCGCCTCCTCTAGCGGGGGGGGTGGAGCAGTTCTTC.

The gene calls are TRBV6-4 and TRBJ1-6; D call uncertain. CDR1 is MRHNA and CDR2 is SNTAGT in the germline V gene. The CDR3 has 13 amino acids. Trimming left V 0 bases short and J 9 bases short, with 6 bases between. The CDR3 sequence: CASSDSMGSPLHF. CDR3 coding DNA: TGTGCCAGCAGTGACTCGATGGGTTCACCCCTCCACTTT.

The V call is TRBV7-8, the J call TRBJ2-5, with 12 nucleotides matching TRBD2. CDR1 SGHVS and CDR2 FQNEAQ come from the germline V gene. J gave up 5 bases and V 5 bases, and 6 bases lay outside the gene matches. This CDR3 spans 15 amino acids. The CDR3 protein is CASSVTSGSWETQYF. CDR3 DNA: TGTGCCAGCAGCGTGACTAGCGGGAGTTGGGAGACCCAGTACTTC.

The V and J genes are TRBV6-5 and TRBJ2-6; D unresolved. Trimming shortened V by 2 bases and J by 3 bases, and 5 bases separated the two germline ends. Germline lookup yields CDR1 MNHEY and CDR2 SVGAGI. The CDR3 loop spans 14 amino acids. CDR3 region: CASSYEDGANVLTF. CDR3 DNA sequence: TGTGCCAGCAGTTACGAAGATGGGGCCAACGTCCTGACTTTC.

This clonotype has more than one count but fewer than ten. This sequence joins TRBV30 and TRBJ1-5, with D hard to call. V was pared by 0 bases and J by 3 bases, with 21 bases between. The CDR3 spans 18 residues. Germline V lookup: CDR1 GTSNPN, CDR2 SVGIG (reference sequence). CDR3 nucleotide sequence: TGTGCCTGGAGTGTACGAAAATCGGACGCCAACAACAATCAGCCCCAGCATTTT. This gives the protein CAWSVRKSDANNNQPQHF.

This chain connects TRBV19 to TRBJ2-5, with a possible D match to TRBD2 (6 bases). The CDR3 totals 15 residues. In germline, CDR1 is LNHDA, CDR2 SQIVND (reference sequence). Trimming took 2 bases from V and 5 from J, leaving 15 bases between them. The CDR3 sequence is CASSILGGNVETQYF. CDR3 in DNA: TGTGCCAGTAGTATACTGGGCGGGAACGTTGAGACCCAGTACTTC.

The rearrangement uses TRBV30 and TRBJ1-1; maybe TRBD1 (6 bases). Germline V gives CDR1 GTSNPN, CDR2 SVGIG (reference sequence). The V end was cut by 3 bases, the J end by 5 bases, with 16 bases between. The CDR3 is made up of 14 amino acids. CDR3 region: CAWSGGHASTEAFF. The CDR3 DNA reads as TGTGCCTGGAGCGGGGGACACGCCTCGACTGAAGCTTTCTTT.

The chain uses TRBV5-6 and TRBJ1-1; tentatively, D is TRBD1 (5 bases). V was trimmed by 5 bases and J by 10 bases, leaving 18 bases between them. The CDR3 is 13 amino acids. Germline V gene lookup returns CDR1 SGHDT and CDR2 YYEEEE. The CDR3 reads CASRSVAVGAAFF. The CDR3, as DNA: TGTGCCAGCAGATCTGTTGCGGTAGGGGCAGCTTTCTTT.

This chain links TRBV28 with TRBJ2-7; 8 bases are a match to TRBD2. Per the germline V gene, CDR1 is MDHEN and CDR2 is SYDVKM. The CDR3 covers 13 residues. After removal of 4 bases from V and 3 bases from J, the junction contained 2 bases not matched to a gene. CDR3 coding DNA: TGTGCCAGCAGTTCCGGGACTAGCTACGAGCAGTACTTC. Encoded protein: CASSSGTSYEQYF.

The V gene is TRBV7-2, the J gene TRBJ1-5, with no clear D. CDR3 size: 15 residues. V was clipped by 0 bases and J by 3 bases, with 9 bases between them. Germline V CDR1 and CDR2: SGHTA, FQGNSA. This CDR3 is CASSLAGPLNQPQHF. For the CDR3, the DNA is TGTGCCAGCAGCTTAGCAGGGCCGCTCAATCAGCCCCAGCATTTT.

This clonotype was seen just once. A junction end diverges from the germline sequence, so it may reflect a read error. The chain couples TRBV2 to TRBJ2-3, with TRBD2 identical over 9 bases. Per the germline V gene, CDR1 is SNHLY and CDR2 is FYNNEI. The CDR3 runs 15 residues. CDR3 loop: CASTDLAGITDTQYF. CDR3 nucleotide sequence: TGCGCCAGCACCGACCTAGCGGGAATCACAGATACGCAGTATTTT.

This clonotype has only one observation. The chain combines TRBV6-1 with TRBJ2-2; 8 bases map to TRBD1. After removal of 6 bases from V and 5 bases from J, the junction contained 11 bases not matched to a gene. There are 16 residues in the CDR3. The germline V gene has CDR1 MNHNS and CDR2 SASEGT. The CDR3 DNA reads as TGTGCCAGCAGAGGATATGGACAGGGTCTTACCGGGGAGCTGTTTTTT. It encodes CASRGYGQGLTGELFF.

The chain joins TRBV29-1 to TRBJ1-5; D is undetermined. Trimming took 1 base from V and 7 from J, leaving 11 bases between them. CDR1 is SQVTM and CDR2 is ANQGSEA in the germline V gene. This CDR3 is built from 13 residues. CDR3 DNA: TGCAGCGTTGAAGGGTCTCCGGGCCAGCCCCAGCATTTT. This codes for CSVEGSPGQPQHF.

The chain couples TRBV20-1 to TRBJ2-1; D may be TRBD2 (5 bases). This CDR3 region has 15 residues. Germline V lookup: CDR1 DFQATT, CDR2 SNEGSKA (reference sequence). V lost 5 bases to trimming and J lost 0 bases, with 14 bases between them. The DNA for the CDR3 is TGCAGTGCTCTGAGCGGACTTTCCTCCTACAATGAGCAGTTCTTC. This encodes CSALSGLSSYNEQFF.

V gene TRBV4-1 combines with J gene TRBJ1-6; the D gene is possibly TRBD1 (5 bases). V was shortened by 3 bases and J by 7 bases, with 13 bases between the two germline ends. The length of the CDR3 is 15 residues. Per the germline V gene, CDR1 is MGHRA and CDR2 is YSYEKL. This CDR3 reads CASSHLGRENSPLHF. CDR3 in DNA: TGCGCCAGCAGCCACCTCGGCAGGGAAAATTCACCCCTCCACTTT.

The chain joins TRBV7-9 to TRBJ1-2, with D unclear. The CDR3 runs to 13 residues. CDR1 and CDR2 from the germline V gene are SEHNR and FQNEAQ (reference sequence). Trimming took off 5 bases at V and 6 bases at J, with 13 bases between the two ends. CDR3 DNA sequence: TGTGCCAGCAGCAATATGGGAGATAATGGCTACACCTTC. Protein: CASSNMGDNGYTF.